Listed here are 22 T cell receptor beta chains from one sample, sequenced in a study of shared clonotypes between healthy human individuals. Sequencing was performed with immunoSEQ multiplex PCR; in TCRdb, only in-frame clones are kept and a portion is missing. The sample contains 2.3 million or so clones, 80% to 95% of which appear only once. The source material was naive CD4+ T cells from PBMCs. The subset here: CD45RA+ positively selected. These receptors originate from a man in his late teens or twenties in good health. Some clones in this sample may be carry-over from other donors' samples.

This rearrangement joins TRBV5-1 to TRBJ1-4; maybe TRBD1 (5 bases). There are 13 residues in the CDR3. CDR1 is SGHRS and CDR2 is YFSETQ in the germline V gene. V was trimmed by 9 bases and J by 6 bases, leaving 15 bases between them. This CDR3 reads CATARGDDEKLFF. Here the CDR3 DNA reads TGCGCCACCGCCCGGGGGGATGATGAAAAACTGTTTTTT.

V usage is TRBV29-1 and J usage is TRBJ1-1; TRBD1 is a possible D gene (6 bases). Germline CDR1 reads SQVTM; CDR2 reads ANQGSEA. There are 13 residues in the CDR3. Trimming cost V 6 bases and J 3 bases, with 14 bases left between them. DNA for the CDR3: TGCAGCGTCCGTACAGGGAGCGACACTGAAGCTTTCTTT. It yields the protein CSVRTGSDTEAFF.

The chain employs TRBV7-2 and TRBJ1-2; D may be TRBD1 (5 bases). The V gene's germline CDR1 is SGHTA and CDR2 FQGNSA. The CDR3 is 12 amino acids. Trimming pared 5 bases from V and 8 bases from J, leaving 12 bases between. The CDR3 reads CASSGGVYGYTF. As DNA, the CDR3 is TGTGCCAGCAGCGGGGGGGTCTACGGCTACACCTTC.

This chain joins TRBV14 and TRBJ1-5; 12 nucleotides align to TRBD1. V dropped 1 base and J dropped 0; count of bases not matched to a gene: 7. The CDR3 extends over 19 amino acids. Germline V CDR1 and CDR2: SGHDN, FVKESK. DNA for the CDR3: TGTGCCAGCAGCCAAGCCGGGACAGGGGGCGTCTATAGCAATCAGCCCCAGCATTTT. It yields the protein CASSQAGTGGVYSNQPQHF.

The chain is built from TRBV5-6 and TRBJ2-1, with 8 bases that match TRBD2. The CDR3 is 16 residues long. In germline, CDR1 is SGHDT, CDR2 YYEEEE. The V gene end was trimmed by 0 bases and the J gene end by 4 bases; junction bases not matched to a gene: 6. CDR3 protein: CASSLVYGRGYNEQFF. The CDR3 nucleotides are TGTGCCAGCAGCTTGGTGTACGGGAGGGGGTACAATGAGCAGTTCTTC.

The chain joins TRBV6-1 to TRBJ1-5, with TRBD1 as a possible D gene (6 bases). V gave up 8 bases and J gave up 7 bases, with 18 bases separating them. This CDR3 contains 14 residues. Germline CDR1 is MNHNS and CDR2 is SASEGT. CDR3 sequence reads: CASGSETGRQPQHF. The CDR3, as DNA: TGTGCCAGCGGATCAGAGACAGGAAGACAGCCCCAGCATTTT.

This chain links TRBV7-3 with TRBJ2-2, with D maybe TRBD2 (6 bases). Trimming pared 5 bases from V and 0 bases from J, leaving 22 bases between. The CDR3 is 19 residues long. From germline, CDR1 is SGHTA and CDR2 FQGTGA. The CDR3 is CASSPTHGGYRPNTGELFF. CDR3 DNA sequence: TGTGCCAGCAGCCCCACCCACGGGGGATACCGTCCGAACACCGGGGAGCTGTTTTTT.

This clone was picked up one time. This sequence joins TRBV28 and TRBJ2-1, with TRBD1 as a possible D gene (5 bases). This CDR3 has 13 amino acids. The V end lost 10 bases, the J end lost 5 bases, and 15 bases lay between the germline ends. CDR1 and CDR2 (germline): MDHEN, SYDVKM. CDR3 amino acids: CATQGETHNEQFF. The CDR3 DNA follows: TGTGCCACCCAGGGTGAAACGCACAATGAGCAGTTCTTC.

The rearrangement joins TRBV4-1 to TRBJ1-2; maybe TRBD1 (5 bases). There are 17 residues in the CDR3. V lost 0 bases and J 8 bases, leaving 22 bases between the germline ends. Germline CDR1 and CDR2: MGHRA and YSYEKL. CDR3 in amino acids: CASSQEGQGAGLKGYTF. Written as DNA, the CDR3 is TGCGCCAGCAGCCAAGAAGGTCAAGGGGCGGGTCTAAAGGGCTACACCTTC.

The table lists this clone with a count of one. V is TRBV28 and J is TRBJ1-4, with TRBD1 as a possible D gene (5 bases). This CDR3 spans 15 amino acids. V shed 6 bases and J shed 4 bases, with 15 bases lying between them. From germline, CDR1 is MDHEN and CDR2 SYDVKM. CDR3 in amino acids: CASRSFRGLNEKLFF. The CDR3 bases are TGTGCCAGCAGGTCCTTCCGGGGCCTTAATGAAAAACTGTTTTTT.

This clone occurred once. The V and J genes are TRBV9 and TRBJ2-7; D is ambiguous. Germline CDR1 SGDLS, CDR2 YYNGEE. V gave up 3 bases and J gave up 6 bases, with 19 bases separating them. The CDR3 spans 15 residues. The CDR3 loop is CASSADVAGASEQYF. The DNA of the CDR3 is TGTGCCAGCAGCGCCGACGTGGCAGGAGCTTCCGAGCAGTACTTC. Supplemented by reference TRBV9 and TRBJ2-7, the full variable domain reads DSGVTQTPKHLITATGQRVTLRCSPRSGDLSVYWYQQSLDQGLQFLIQYYNGEERAKGNILERFSAQQFPDLHSELNLSSLELGDSALYFCASSADVAGASEQYFGPGTRLTVT.

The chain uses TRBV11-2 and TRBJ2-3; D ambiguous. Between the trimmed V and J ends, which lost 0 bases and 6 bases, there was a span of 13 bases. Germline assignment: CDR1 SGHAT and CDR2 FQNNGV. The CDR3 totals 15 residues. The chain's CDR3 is CASSLDHGSSDTQYF. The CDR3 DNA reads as TGTGCCAGCAGCTTAGATCACGGGTCCTCGGATACGCAGTATTTT.

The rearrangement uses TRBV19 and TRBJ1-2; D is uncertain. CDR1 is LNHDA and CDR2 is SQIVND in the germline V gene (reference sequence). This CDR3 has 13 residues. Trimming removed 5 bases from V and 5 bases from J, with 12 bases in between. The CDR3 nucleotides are TGTGCCAGTAGTCAGACGGCCCTTTATGGCTACACCTTC. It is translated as CASSQTALYGYTF.

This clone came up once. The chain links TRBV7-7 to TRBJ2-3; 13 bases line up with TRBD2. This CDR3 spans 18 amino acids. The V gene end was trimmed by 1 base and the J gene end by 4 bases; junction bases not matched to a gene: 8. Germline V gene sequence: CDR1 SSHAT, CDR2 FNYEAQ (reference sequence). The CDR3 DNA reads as TGTGCCAGCAGCTTAGGGTTGACTAGCGGGAGGAGCTCAGATACGCAGTATTTT. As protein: CASSLGLTSGRSSDTQYF.

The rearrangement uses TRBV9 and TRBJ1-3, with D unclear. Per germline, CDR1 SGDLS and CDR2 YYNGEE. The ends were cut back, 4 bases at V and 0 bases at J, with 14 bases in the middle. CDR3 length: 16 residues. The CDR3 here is CASSPNWSFSGNTIYF. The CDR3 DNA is TGTGCCAGCAGCCCCAATTGGTCCTTCTCTGGAAACACCATATATTTT.

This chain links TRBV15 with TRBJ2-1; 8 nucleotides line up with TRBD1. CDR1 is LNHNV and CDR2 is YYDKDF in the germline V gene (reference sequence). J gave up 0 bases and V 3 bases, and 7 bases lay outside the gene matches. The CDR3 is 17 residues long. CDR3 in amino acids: CATSRTGAPSSYNEQFF. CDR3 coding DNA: TGTGCCACCAGCAGGACAGGGGCCCCGAGCTCCTACAATGAGCAGTTCTTC. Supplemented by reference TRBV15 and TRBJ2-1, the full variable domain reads DAMVIQNPRYQVTQFGKPVTLSCSQTLNHNVMYWYQQKSSQAPKLLFHYYDKDFNNEADTPDNFQSRRPNTSFCFLDIRSPGLGDTAMYLCATSRTGAPSSYNEQFFGPGTRLTVL.

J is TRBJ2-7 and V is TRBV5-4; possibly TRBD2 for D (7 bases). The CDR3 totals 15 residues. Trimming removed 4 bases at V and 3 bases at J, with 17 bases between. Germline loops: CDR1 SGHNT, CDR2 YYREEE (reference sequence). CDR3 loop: CASSRGASPDYEQYF. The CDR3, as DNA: TGTGCCAGCAGCCGGGGGGCTTCCCCCGACTACGAGCAGTACTTC.

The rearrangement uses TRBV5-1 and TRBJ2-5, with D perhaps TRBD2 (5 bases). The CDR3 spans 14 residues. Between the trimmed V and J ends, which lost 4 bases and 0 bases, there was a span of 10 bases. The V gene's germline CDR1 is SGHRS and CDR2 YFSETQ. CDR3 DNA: TGCGCCAGCAGCCCGAGAGGGTACCAAGAGACCCAGTACTTC. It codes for CASSPRGYQETQYF.

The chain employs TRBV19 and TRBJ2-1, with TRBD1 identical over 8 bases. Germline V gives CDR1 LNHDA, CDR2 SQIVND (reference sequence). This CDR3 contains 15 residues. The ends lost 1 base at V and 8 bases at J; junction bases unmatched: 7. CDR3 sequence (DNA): TGTGCCAGTAGTATAGTCCCAGGGGGCGGGGATGAGCAGTTCTTC. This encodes CASSIVPGGGDEQFF.

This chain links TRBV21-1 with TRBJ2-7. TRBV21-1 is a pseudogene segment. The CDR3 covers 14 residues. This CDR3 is CASNWGRSSYEQYF. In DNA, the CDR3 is TGTGCCAGCAACTGGGGGAGAAGCTCCTACGAGCAGTACTTC.

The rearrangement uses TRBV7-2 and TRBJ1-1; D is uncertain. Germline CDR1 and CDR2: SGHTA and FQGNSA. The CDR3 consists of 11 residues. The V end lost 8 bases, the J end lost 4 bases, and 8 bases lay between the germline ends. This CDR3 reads CASLWVTEAFF. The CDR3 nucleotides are TGTGCCAGCCTATGGGTCACTGAAGCTTTCTTT.

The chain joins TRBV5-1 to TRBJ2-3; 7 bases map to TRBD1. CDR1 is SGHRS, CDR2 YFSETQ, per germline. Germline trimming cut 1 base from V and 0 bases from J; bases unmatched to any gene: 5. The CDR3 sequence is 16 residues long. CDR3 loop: CASSLPSGGSTDTQYF. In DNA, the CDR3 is TGCGCCAGCAGCTTGCCGTCAGGGGGTAGCACAGATACGCAGTATTTT.